Listed below are T cell receptor beta chains from one sample, sequenced in a study of Ad26.COV2.S vaccination and SARS-CoV-2 variants. Measured with immunoSEQ multiplex PCR; TCRdb has only the in-frame clones, and not every one. The sample includes a few hundred thousand clones, over 80% of them seen just once. Sequencing used peripheral blood, obtained in a trial of Ad26.COV2.S vaccine versus placebo. These receptors were obtained from a person aged 18-60 years who received the Ad26.COV2.S COVID-19 vaccine or a placebo. The CDR3 runs from the conserved cysteine through the conserved F or W. D genes are given only for firm matches. A row's size may be missing; if present it is once, few, many or a size class.

d_call	v_call	j_call	clone_size	cdr3_aa	cdr3_nt
TRBD2	TRBV11-3	TRBJ2-1	.	CASSLEWSSGVNEQFF	TGTGCCAGCAGCTTAGAGTGGTCTAGCGGGGTAAATGAGCAGTTCTTC
.	TRBV19	TRBJ2-2	.	CASSLTGFGGELFF	TGTGCCAGTAGTCTGACAGGTTTTGGCGGGGAGCTGTTTTTT
TRBD1	TRBV2	TRBJ1-4	.	CASRPQTGANEKLFF	TGTGCCAGCAGACCCCAGACAGGGGCGAATGAAAAACTGTTTTTT
.	TRBV27	TRBJ1-2	.	CASSPIPDSRVYGYTF	TGTGCCAGCAGTCCAATCCCCGACAGCCGGGTTTATGGCTACACCTTC
TRBD1	TRBV30	TRBJ2-7	.	CAWETGQGADYEQYF	TGTGCCTGGGAAACGGGACAGGGGGCCGACTACGAGCAGTACTTC
TRBD2	TRBV5-1	TRBJ2-1	.	CASSLSRLALVNEQFF	TGCGCCAGCAGCTTGAGTCGACTAGCGCTGGTCAATGAGCAGTTCTTC
.	TRBV6-6	TRBJ1-6	few	CASSDAGTYSPLHF	TGTGCCAGCAGTGACGCAGGGACGTATTCACCCCTCCACTTT
.	TRBV7-2	TRBJ2-2	.	CASSLDRGTNTGELFF	TGTGCCAGCAGCTTAGACCGGGGTACGAACACCGGGGAGCTGTTTTTT
.	TRBV10-2	TRBJ1-3	.	CASSETLGGPGNTIYF	TGCGCCAGCAGTGAGACCCTCGGGGGGCCTGGAAACACCATATATTTT
.	TRBV4-3	TRBJ1-5	.	CASSQDRFSNQPQHF	TGCGCCAGCAGCCAAGACAGGTTTAGCAATCAGCCCCAGCATTTT
TRBD1	TRBV5-8	TRBJ1-2	.	CASSFRQGHGYTF	TGTGCCAGCAGCTTCCGACAGGGTCATGGCTACACCTTC
.	TRBV20-1	TRBJ2-7	.	CSASNLWDVSYEQYF	TGCAGTGCTAGTAATTTATGGGACGTCTCCTACGAGCAGTACTTC
.	TRBV28	TRBJ2-7	.	CASSPVGGNYEQYF	TGTGCCAGCAGTCCCGTCGGAGGGAACTACGAGCAGTACTTC
.	TRBV11-3	TRBJ1-3	.	CASSPGTGNTIYF	TGTGCCAGCAGCCCCGGGACAGGAAACACCATATATTTT
TRBD1	TRBV27	TRBJ1-1	.	CASRTGPMNTEAFF	TGTGCCAGCCGGACAGGGCCTATGAACACTGAAGCTTTCTTT
TRBD2	TRBV19	TRBJ2-3	.	CASSWEGNTDTQYF	TGTGCCAGTAGCTGGGAGGGGAACACAGATACGCAGTATTTT
.	TRBV15	TRBJ1-2	.	CATSWGVQENYGYTF	TGTGCCACCAGTTGGGGGGTACAGGAAAACTATGGCTACACCTTC
.	TRBV28	TRBJ1-6	.	CATLRGVGSPLHF	TGTGCCACCCTCCGGGGGGTCGGATCACCCCTCCACTTT
.	TRBV7-8	TRBJ1-5	.	CASSLWTASNQPQHF	TGTGCCAGCAGCTTATGGACAGCTAGCAATCAGCCCCAGCATTTT
.	TRBV7-2	TRBJ2-5	.	CASSLGARGETQYF	TGTGCCAGCAGCTTAGGGGCCAGGGGAGAGACCCAGTACTTC
.	TRBV4-1	TRBJ1-2	.	CASSQEFPFRAGYTF	TGCGCCAGCAGCCAAGAGTTTCCCTTTAGGGCTGGCTACACCTTC
.	TRBV28	TRBJ1-1	.	CASSLSTGEAFF	TGTGCCAGCAGTTTGTCGACAGGTGAAGCTTTCTTT
.	TRBV9	TRBJ2-6	.	CASSVQGGSSGANVLTF	TGTGCCAGCAGCGTACAGGGTGGATCATCTGGGGCCAACGTCCTGACTTTC
.	TRBV11-3	TRBJ1-5	once	CASILSGQGRVNQPQHF	TGTGCCAGCATTCTATCAGGTCAGGGCAGGGTCAATCAGCCCCAGCATTTT
.	TRBV9	TRBJ2-1	.	CASSVGSGTYNEQFF	TGTGCCAGCAGCGTAGGATCAGGGACCTACAATGAGCAGTTCTTC
TRBD1	TRBV19	TRBJ1-5	few	CASSEISGQGVSRGQPQHF	TGTGCCAGTAGTGAAATATCAGGACAGGGTGTCAGCAGGGGTCAGCCCCAGCATTTT
TRBD2	TRBV11-3	TRBJ2-6	.	CASSPGSGARSGANVLTF	TGTGCCAGCAGCCCGGGGAGCGGGGCGCGCTCTGGGGCCAACGTCCTGACTTTC
.	TRBV6-5	TRBJ1-2	.	CASSYPQLGSYGYTF	TGTGCCAGCAGTTATCCCCAGCTTGGGAGCTATGGCTACACCTTC
.	TRBV21-1	TRBJ2-3	.	CASSLRDRGADTQYF	TGTGCCAGCAGCCTCCGGGACAGGGGAGCAGATACGCAGTATTTT
TRBD1	TRBV19	TRBJ2-3	.	CASMETGGLDTQYF	TGTGCCAGTATGGAGACAGGGGGCTTAGATACGCAGTATTTT
.	TRBV7-2	TRBJ2-7	.	CASSSEGEQYF	TGTGCCAGCAGCTCGGAAGGCGAGCAGTACTTC
.	TRBV5-6	TRBJ2-7	.	CASSFGSGTYEQYF	TGTGCCAGCAGCTTCGGAAGCGGTACCTACGAGCAGTACTTC
.	TRBV15	TRBJ2-1	.	CATRTGRSSYNEQFF	TGTGCCACCAGAACGGGACGGAGCTCCTACAATGAGCAGTTCTTC
.	TRBV7-9	TRBJ1-4	.	CASSPSDPNEKLFF	TGTGCCAGCAGCCCGTCAGATCCTAATGAAAAACTGTTTTTT
.	TRBV9	TRBJ2-3	.	CASSGLASGILTDTQYF	TGTGCCAGCAGCGGGCTTGCGAGCGGTATTCTCACAGATACGCAGTATTTT
TRBD2	TRBV7-2	TRBJ2-5	.	CASSLALAGRETQYF	TGTGCCAGCAGCTTAGCCCTAGCGGGGCGAGAGACCCAGTACTTC
TRBD1	TRBV6-5	TRBJ1-2	.	CASSYFQGAGYGYTF	TGTGCCAGCAGTTACTTTCAGGGGGCAGGCTATGGCTACACCTTC
TRBD1	TRBV5-1	TRBJ1-2	.	CAPPCEGAGGYTF	TGCGCCCCCCCGTGTGAGGGGGCCGGGGGCTACACCTTC
.	TRBV5-6	TRBJ2-5	.	CASSLGGDGNF	TGTGCCAGCAGCTTGGGAGGTGATGGAAACTTC
TRBD1	TRBV28	TRBJ2-7	.	CAIRGTALYEQYF	TGTGCCATCCGAGGGACAGCTCTCTACGAGCAGTACTTC
TRBD2	TRBV27	TRBJ2-7	.	CASSPGTSVYEQYF	TGTGCCAGCAGTCCGGGGACTAGCGTCTACGAGCAGTACTTC
.	TRBV19	TRBJ1-1	.	CASSIVSGGAAFF	TGTGCCAGTAGTATAGTTTCTGGGGGAGCAGCTTTCTTT
.	TRBV10-2	TRBJ2-1	.	CASSEVLGNEQFF	TGCGCCAGCAGCGAGGTTCTAGGCAATGAGCAGTTCTTC
TRBD1	TRBV13	TRBJ2-2	.	CASSPMDRSSNTGELFF	TGTGCCAGCAGCCCGATGGACAGGTCGTCGAACACCGGGGAGCTGTTTTTT
TRBD1	TRBV7-9	TRBJ1-2	few	CASSRGQGDGYTF	TGTGCCAGCAGCCGTGGTCAGGGGGATGGCTACACCTTC
.	TRBV4-3	TRBJ1-2	.	CASSQDGTSRGGYTF	TGCGCCAGCAGCCAAGACGGGACCTCTAGGGGTGGCTACACCTTC
.	TRBV11-2	TRBJ1-2	.	CASSPIPPRANYGYTF	TGTGCCAGCAGCCCGATCCCCCCACGAGCTAACTATGGCTACACCTTC
TRBD1	TRBV5-4	TRBJ2-7	.	CASSLARGTGTYEQYF	TGTGCCAGCAGCTTGGCTCGGGGGACAGGCACCTACGAGCAGTACTTC
.	TRBV4-1	TRBJ2-5	.	CASSQDGQQETQYF	TGCGCCAGCAGCCAAGATGGGCAGCAAGAGACCCAGTACTTC
TRBD2	TRBV7-2	TRBJ2-7	.	CASSGRLAGGLNEQYF	TGTGCCAGCAGCGGTCGACTAGCGGGGGGGCTTAACGAGCAGTACTTC